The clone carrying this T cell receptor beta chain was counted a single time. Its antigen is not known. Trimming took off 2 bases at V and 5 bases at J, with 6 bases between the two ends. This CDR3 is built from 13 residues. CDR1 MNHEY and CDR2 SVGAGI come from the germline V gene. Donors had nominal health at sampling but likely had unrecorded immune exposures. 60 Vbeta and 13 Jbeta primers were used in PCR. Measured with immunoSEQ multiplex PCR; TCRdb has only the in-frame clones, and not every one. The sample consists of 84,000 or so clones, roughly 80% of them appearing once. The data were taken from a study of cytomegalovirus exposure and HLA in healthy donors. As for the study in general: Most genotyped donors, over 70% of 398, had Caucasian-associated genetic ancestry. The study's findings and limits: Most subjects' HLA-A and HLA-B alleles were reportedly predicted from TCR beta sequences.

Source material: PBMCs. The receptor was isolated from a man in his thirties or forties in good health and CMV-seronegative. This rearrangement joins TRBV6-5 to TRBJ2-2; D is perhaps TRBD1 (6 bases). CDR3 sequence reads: CASSYDRTGELFF. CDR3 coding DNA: TGTGCCAGCAGTTACGACAGGACCGGGGAGCTGTTTTTT.